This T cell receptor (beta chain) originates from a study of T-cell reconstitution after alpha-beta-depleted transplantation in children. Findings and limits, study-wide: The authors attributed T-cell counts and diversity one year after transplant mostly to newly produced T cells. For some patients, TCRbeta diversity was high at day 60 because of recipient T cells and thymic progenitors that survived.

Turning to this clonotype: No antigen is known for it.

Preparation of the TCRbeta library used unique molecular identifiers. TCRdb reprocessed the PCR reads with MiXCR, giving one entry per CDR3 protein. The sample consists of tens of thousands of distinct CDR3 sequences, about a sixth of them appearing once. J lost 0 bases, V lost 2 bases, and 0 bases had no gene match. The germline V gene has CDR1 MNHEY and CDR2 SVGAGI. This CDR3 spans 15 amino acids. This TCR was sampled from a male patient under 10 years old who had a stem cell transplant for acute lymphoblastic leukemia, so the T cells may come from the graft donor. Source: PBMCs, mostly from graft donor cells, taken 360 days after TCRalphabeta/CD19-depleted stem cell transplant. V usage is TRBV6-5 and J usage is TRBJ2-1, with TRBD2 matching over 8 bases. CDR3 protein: CASSYSGSSYNEQFF. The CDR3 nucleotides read TGTGCCAGCAGTTACAGCGGGAGCTCCTACAATGAGCAGTTCTTC.